This TCR beta chain is from a study of CD8 T cells in Susac syndrome. Findings and caveats of the study: The study recognized that the number of individuals in its TCR sequencing and HLA analysis was relatively small.

The authors reverse transcribed about 0.5 to 1 ug RNA with random hexamers. MiXCR, run by TCRdb on the immunoSEQ multiplex PCR reads, gives a single entry per CDR3 protein. The sample has under 200,000 distinct CDR3 sequences, more than 90% seen once. Germline CDR1 LGHNA, CDR2 YSLEER. CDR3 size: 12 residues. V lost 0 bases and J 9 bases, leaving 6 bases between the germline ends. Of note for this clonotype: Its antigen is unknown.

The sample comprised CD4+ T cells from PBMCs. This chain uses TRBV4-3 with TRBJ1-5; D remains ambiguous. This receptor was taken from a human donor in good health. For the CDR3, the DNA is TGCGCCAGCAGCCAAGATGACGGGCCCCAGCATTTT. Encoded protein: CASSQDDGPQHF.